Listed here are 19 T cell receptor beta chains from one sample, sequenced in a study of T cell repertoires in cytomegalovirus infection. MiXCR was run by TCRdb on the reads, yielding one entry per CDR3 protein. The data show some 680,000 distinct CDR3 sequences, roughly a third seen once. Material for sequencing was PBMCs. All receptors derive from a human donor in good health (CMV status not recorded). Some clones in this sample may be carry-over from other donors' samples.

This chain uses TRBV6-6 with TRBJ1-5; 10 bases are a match to TRBD1. Per germline, CDR1 MNHNY and CDR2 SVGAGI (reference sequence). The V segment lost 0 bases and the J segment 0 bases; nucleotides outside the gene matches: 5. The CDR3 is 18 residues long. In nucleotides, the CDR3 is TGTGCCAGCAGTTACTCGGGGACAGGGGTCGATAGCAATCAGCCCCAGCATTTT. Translated, it gives CASSYSGTGVDSNQPQHF.

The chain joins TRBV28 to TRBJ1-4; the D gene is possibly TRBD1 (5 bases). V shed 3 bases and J shed 3 bases, with 14 bases lying between them. The CDR3 consists of 16 residues. Germline loops: CDR1 MDHEN, CDR2 SYDVKM. The CDR3 DNA sequence: TGTGCCAGCAGTTTCCTCAGGGCGGGAGCTAATGAAAAACTGTTTTTT. Its protein is CASSFLRAGANEKLFF. Using reference TRBV28 and TRBJ1-4 for the parts outside the CDR3, the full variable domain is DVKVTQSSRYLVKRTGEKVFLECVQDMDHENMFWYRQDPGLGLRLIYFSYDVKMKEKGDIPEGYSVSREKKERFSLILESASTNQTSMYLCASSFLRAGANEKLFFGSGTQLSVL.

As regards this clonotype: As the CDR3 is not closed by the conserved phenylalanine or tryptophan, this likely results from a read error. The chain is built from TRBV7-3 and TRBJ2-1, with 13 positions matching TRBD2. With V trimmed by 5 bases and J by 5 bases, 6 bases remained unmatched. The germline V gene encodes CDR1 SGHTA and CDR2 FQGTGA. This CDR3 has 16 residues. The CDR3 region is CASSQPGTSGNNEQFL. In nucleotides, the CDR3 is TGTGCCAGCAGCCAACCCGGGACTAGCGGGAACAATGAGCAGTTCTTA.

This clonotype was seen a handful of times. This rearrangement joins TRBV5-4 to TRBJ2-2, with TRBD1 as a possible D gene (6 bases). From germline, CDR1 is SGHNT and CDR2 YYREEE (reference sequence). Trimming removed 1 base at V and 0 bases at J, with 13 bases between. The CDR3 covers 17 residues. The chain's CDR3 is CASSLFATGPNTGELFF. The CDR3 DNA is TGTGCCAGCAGCTTGTTCGCGACAGGTCCGAACACCGGGGAGCTGTTTTTT.

This clonotype was counted between two and nine times. The chain joins TRBV10-1 to TRBJ2-3; TRBD1 aligns across 9 bases. This CDR3 is 14 amino acids long. Germline trimming cut 6 bases from V and 7 bases from J; bases unmatched to any gene: 8. Germline V lookup: CDR1 WNHNN, CDR2 SYGVQD (reference sequence). CDR3 amino acids: CASSSQGARYTQYF. The CDR3 bases are TGCGCCAGCAGCTCACAGGGGGCTAGGTATACGCAGTATTTT.

The chain links TRBV9 to TRBJ2-3; 8 bases line up with TRBD2. V dropped 0 bases and J dropped 4; count of bases not matched to a gene: 10. This CDR3 is 17 amino acids long. From germline, CDR1 is SGDLS and CDR2 YYNGEE. DNA for the CDR3: TGTGCCAGCAGCGTAGTGGGGTCAGCGGGAGAAGCAGATACGCAGTATTTT. Protein sequence: CASSVVGSAGEADTQYF. The variable domain in full, completed from reference TRBV9 and TRBJ2-3, reads DSGVTQTPKHLITATGQRVTLRCSPRSGDLSVYWYQQSLDQGLQFLIQYYNGEERAKGNILERFSAQQFPDLHSELNLSSLELGDSALYFCASSVVGSAGEADTQYFGPGTRLTVL.

This clonotype occurred many times. The rearrangement joins TRBV5-1 to TRBJ2-5; D gene unclear. Trimming stripped 2 bases from V and 2 bases from J, with 13 bases between. This CDR3 spans 15 amino acids. Per the germline V gene, CDR1 is SGHRS and CDR2 is YFSETQ. CDR3 DNA sequence: TGCGCCAGCAGCTTTGATGGGTTGGGGCAAGAGACCCAGTACTTC. Translated: CASSFDGLGQETQYF.

This sequence joins TRBV7-9 and TRBJ1-1; D is possibly TRBD1 (6 bases). The V and J ends lost 10 bases and 0 bases respectively, with 12 bases between them. This CDR3 has 13 residues. Germline lookup yields CDR1 SEHNR and CDR2 FQNEAQ (reference sequence). The CDR3 DNA is TGTGCCACCTTAGGACAGTTGAACACTGAAGCTTTCTTT. This codes for CATLGQLNTEAFF.

The gene calls are TRBV28 and TRBJ2-1; 9 bases line up with TRBD1. Looked up from germline, CDR1 is MDHEN and CDR2 is SYDVKM. V shed 5 bases and J 7 bases; nucleotides not matched to a gene: 15. This CDR3 is built from 17 residues. The CDR3 here is CASSVHRIGQGRNEQFF. The CDR3 DNA follows: TGTGCCAGCAGTGTGCATAGAATTGGACAGGGGCGAAATGAGCAGTTCTTC.

The chain is built from TRBV7-2 and TRBJ1-2, with 11 bases that match TRBD1. The CDR3 sequence is 17 residues long. With 5 bases clipped from V and 3 bases from J, the junction kept 11 bases outside the gene matches. In germline, CDR1 is SGHTA, CDR2 FQGNSA. For the CDR3, the DNA is TGTGCCAGCAGCGACCCGGGACAGGGGGGCCACCACTATGGCTACACCTTC. Protein product: CASSDPGQGGHHYGYTF.

This clonotype was picked up many times. This sequence joins TRBV28 and TRBJ2-2; 8 bases align to TRBD1. The CDR3 has 18 residues. Per germline, CDR1 MDHEN and CDR2 SYDVKM. J gave up 0 bases and V 4 bases, and 10 bases lay outside the gene matches. The CDR3 region is CASSSPYRTGTNTGELFF. In DNA form, the CDR3 reads TGTGCCAGCAGTTCACCTTATCGGACAGGGACGAACACCGGGGAGCTGTTTTTT.

This clonotype was picked up a small number of times. The rearrangement uses TRBV11-3 and TRBJ2-3, with 14 bases lining up with TRBD2. This CDR3 is built from 16 residues. The V segment lost 4 bases and the J segment 3 bases; nucleotides outside the gene matches: 3. Per the germline V gene, CDR1 is SGHNT and CDR2 is YENEEA. The DNA for the CDR3 is TGTGCCAGCAGCTCGGGACTAGCGGGGGAAACAGATACGCAGTATTTT. Its protein is CASSSGLAGETDTQYF.

This clonotype came up a few times. The genes are TRBV5-4 and TRBJ2-2; 10 bases fit TRBD1. CDR3 length: 18 residues. V gave up 5 bases and J gave up 2 bases; unmatched junction bases: 12. The germline V gene has CDR1 SGHNT and CDR2 YYREEE (reference sequence). As DNA, the CDR3 is TGTGCCAGCAGTTTAGACGGGACAGGGGAGAGAAACACCGGGGAGCTGTTTTTT. Protein sequence: CASSLDGTGERNTGELFF.

Details on this clonotype: One end of the junction fails to match germline, which may point to a read error. This chain connects TRBV7-2 to TRBJ2-3, with a possible D match to TRBD1 (6 bases). The CDR3 length is 16 residues. CDR1 is SGHTA and CDR2 is FQGNSA in the germline V gene. CDR3 protein: CASSLVDSSSTDTQYF. Written as DNA, the CDR3 is TGTGCAAGCAGCTTAGTGGACAGTTCTAGCACAGATACGCAGTATTTT.

V and J are TRBV28 and TRBJ2-6; the match to TRBD1 covers 7 bases. Germline V gene data show CDR1 as MDHEN and CDR2 as SYDVKM. This CDR3 spans 17 amino acids. V was pared by 9 bases and J by 0 bases, with 11 bases of the junction left unmatched. CDR3 sequence reads: CASHEWDRGSGANVLTF. DNA of the CDR3: TGTGCCAGTCATGAGTGGGACAGAGGCTCTGGGGCCAACGTCCTGACTTTC.

The genes are TRBV5-5 and TRBJ2-1; TRBD2 aligns across 14 bases. The CDR3 contains 19 residues. V was pared by 1 base and J by 8 bases, with 14 bases of the junction left unmatched. Germline V gene lookup returns CDR1 SGHKS and CDR2 YYEKEE (reference sequence). The CDR3 protein is CASSLRKTSGRAGGHEQFF. CDR3 bases: TGTGCCAGCAGCTTGAGGAAGACTAGCGGGAGGGCCGGGGGTCATGAGCAGTTCTTC.

The table lists this clonotype with many counts. The chain employs TRBV7-9 and TRBJ1-5; D call uncertain. The CDR3 is made up of 15 amino acids. The ends were cut back, 0 bases at V and 0 bases at J, with 6 bases in the middle. CDR1 is SEHNR, CDR2 FQNEAQ, per germline (reference sequence). The CDR3 DNA reads TGTGCCAGCAGCTTAGCAGGGAGTAGCAATCAGCCCCAGCATTTT. Protein product: CASSLAGSSNQPQHF.

This clonotype has only one observation. V and J are TRBV5-1 and TRBJ2-2; the D call may be TRBD1 or TRBD2 (5 bases each). V lost 2 bases to trimming and J lost 4 bases, with 15 bases between them. The germline V gene has CDR1 SGHRS and CDR2 YFSETQ. CDR3 length equals 16 residues. Here the CDR3 reads CASSFHAGTATGELFF. The CDR3 nucleotides are TGCGCCAGCAGCTTCCATGCTGGGACGGCCACCGGGGAGCTGTTTTTT. The variable domain in full, completed from reference TRBV5-1 and TRBJ2-2, reads KAGVTQTPRYLIKTRGQQVTLSCSPISGHRSVSWYQQTPGQGLQFLFEYFSETQRNKGNFPGRFSGRQFSNSRSEMNVSTLELGDSALYLCASSFHAGTATGELFFGEGSRLTVL.

V gene TRBV4-1 combines with J gene TRBJ1-2; unclear D gene. Germline CDR1 reads MGHRA; CDR2 reads YSYEKL. Trimming took off 0 bases at V and 2 bases at J, with 10 bases between the two ends. The CDR3 is made up of 15 amino acids. The CDR3 here is CASSQERATNYGYTF. In nucleotides, the CDR3 is TGCGCCAGCAGCCAAGAAAGGGCCACGAACTATGGCTACACCTTC.